Presented here are 19 T cell receptor beta chains from one specimen sequenced in a study of Ad26.COV2.S vaccination and SARS-CoV-2 variants (dated by TCRdb to 2020 to 2023). This specimen's treatment or condition label, per the study, means: 19 received Ad26.COV2.S at low or high dose, single or two shots; a few received placebo; per-sample allocation not given. For vaccine and placebo recipients, repertoires were sequenced using samples collected on day 63 after the first injection. Library preparation was by the immunoSEQ multiplex PCR assay. Not all clones reach the TCRdb copy of this immuneACCESS table, which keeps in-frame sequences only. Checked studies attribute under half of the gap to unresolved V genes and leave the rest unexplained. The sample yields almost 400,000 clones; 75% to 90% were counted once. About 2% of the sample lies in the top ten. The sample in question was peripheral blood, obtained in a trial of Ad26.COV2.S vaccine versus placebo. All receptors derive from a person between 18 and 65 years old who received the Ad26.COV2.S COVID-19 vaccine or a placebo.

The gene calls are TRBV5-1 and TRBJ2-5; D is uncertain. Germline V gives CDR1 SGHRS, CDR2 YFSETQ. Trimming pared 0 bases from V and 5 bases from J, leaving 11 bases between. The CDR3 is 14 amino acids. CDR3 bases: TGCGCCAGCAGCTTGGCTGTCTCTGGGGAGACCCAGTACTTC. Encoded protein: CASSLAVSGETQYF.

V gene TRBV24-1 combines with J gene TRBJ2-1; 7 bases fit TRBD1. CDR1 and CDR2 from the germline V gene are KGHDR and SFDVKD. This CDR3 is built from 12 residues. V shed 3 bases and J 8 bases; nucleotides not matched to a gene: 0. The DNA for the CDR3 is TGTGCCACCAGTGATACAGGGGATGAGCAGTTCTTC. This encodes CATSDTGDEQFF.

This clone has a single count. The V gene is TRBV30, the J gene TRBJ1-4, with TRBD1 matching over 7 bases. Germline assignment: CDR1 GTSNPN and CDR2 SVGIG (reference sequence). V lost 4 bases, J lost 8 bases, and 7 bases stayed unmatched. The CDR3 consists of 13 residues. DNA of the CDR3: TGTGCCTGGAACCGGGACAGTGGCGAAAAACTGTTTTTT. This codes for CAWNRDSGEKLFF.

Points on this clone: A read error is possible here, since a much larger clone lies one base away. The chain joins TRBV5-1 to TRBJ2-7; D not certain. Germline V lookup: CDR1 SGHRS, CDR2 YFSETQ. Trimming removed 4 bases at V and 0 bases at J, with 2 bases between. This CDR3 has 11 residues. The CDR3 spells CASSTSYEQYF. DNA of the CDR3: TGCGCCAGCAGCACCTCCTACGAGCAGTACTTC.

Comments on this clone: At one of its ends the junction is not consistent with the germline gene, which may arise from a read error. The V call is TRBV28, the J call TRBJ1-2; 7 bases align to TRBD1. The CDR3 is made up of 11 amino acids. Germline V gene sequence: CDR1 MDHEN, CDR2 SYDVKM. The CDR3 reads CASSSDVTGHF. The CDR3 DNA is TGTGCCAGCAGTTCCGATGTGACAGGGCACTTC.

The rearrangement uses TRBV2 and TRBJ2-5; 11 nucleotides align to TRBD2. CDR3 size: 15 residues. In germline, CDR1 is SNHLY, CDR2 FYNNEI. V dropped 3 bases and J dropped 4; count of bases not matched to a gene: 4. The CDR3 is CASSDSGRGVETQYF. In DNA, the CDR3 is TGTGCCAGCAGTGATAGCGGGAGGGGGGTAGAGACCCAGTACTTC.

The rearrangement links TRBV15 to TRBJ1-2, with a weak D call TRBD1 (5 bases). CDR1 and CDR2 (germline): LNHNV, YYDKDF (reference sequence). V lost 8 bases to trimming and J lost 4 bases, with 14 bases between them. This CDR3 has 13 amino acids. CDR3 DNA sequence: TGTGCCACCGGGCAGGGCCGCGGCTATGGCTACACCTTC. It encodes CATGQGRGYGYTF.

This chain uses TRBV5-1 with TRBJ2-7; D perhaps matches TRBD1 (7 bases). V lost 3 bases and J lost 2, with 18 bases in between. Germline V gives CDR1 SGHRS, CDR2 YFSETQ. The CDR3 contains 16 residues. CDR3 in DNA: TGCGCCAGCAGCTCAATGGTCAGGGGGGCTACCTACGAGCAGTACTTC. It encodes CASSSMVRGATYEQYF.

The rearrangement uses TRBV3-1 (or the pseudogene TRBV3-2) and TRBJ1-2; D is unresolved. The CDR3 has 13 residues. The V end lost 0 bases, the J end lost 5 bases, and 7 bases lay between the germline ends. Germline CDR1 is LGHDT and CDR2 is YNNKEL (reference sequence). CDR3 DNA: TGTGCCAGCAGCCAAGACGGTGATTATGGCTACACCTTC. Translated: CASSQDGDYGYTF.

The chain links TRBV10-3 to TRBJ1-1; 9 bases align to TRBD1. Unmatched junction bases numbered 9, after V lost 3 bases and J lost 4 bases. The CDR3 extends over 16 amino acids. Germline-derived CDR1 and CDR2 are ENHRY and SYGVKD. The CDR3 nucleotides read TGTGCCATCAGTGACTCTCCGGGACAGGGTGTCACTGAAGCTTTCTTT. This encodes CAISDSPGQGVTEAFF.

V and J are TRBV10-3 and TRBJ1-1; possibly TRBD1 for D (6 bases). The CDR3 covers 13 residues. Germline V gene lookup returns CDR1 ENHRY and CDR2 SYGVKD. V lost 9 bases and J lost 0, with 11 bases in between. The CDR3 region is CAMTTGVNTEAFF. CDR3 bases: TGTGCCATGACGACAGGTGTGAACACTGAAGCTTTCTTT.

The rearrangement links TRBV28 to TRBJ2-2, with 10 bases matching TRBD2. The V and J ends lost 7 bases and 6 bases, in that order; junction bases with no gene match: 5. The CDR3 consists of 14 residues. Germline V gene data show CDR1 as MDHEN and CDR2 as SYDVKM. The CDR3 sequence: CASKASGSPGELFF. In DNA, the CDR3 is TGTGCCAGCAAGGCTAGCGGGAGTCCCGGGGAGCTGTTTTTT.

The J gene is TRBJ2-2, the V gene TRBV15; either TRBD1 or TRBD2 may supply D (6 bases each). This CDR3 is built from 15 residues. The V gene lost 6 bases and the J gene lost 1 base, with 12 bases spanning the gap. From germline, CDR1 is LNHNV and CDR2 YYDKDF (reference sequence). As DNA, the CDR3 is TGTGCCACCAGGGAGGGGGTCCGGAACACCGGGGAGCTGTTTTTT. Its translation is CATREGVRNTGELFF.

The chain links TRBV5-1 to TRBJ2-5; TRBD1 aligns across 8 bases. The V gene end was trimmed by 0 bases and the J gene end by 7 bases; junction bases not matched to a gene: 8. Germline assignment: CDR1 SGHRS and CDR2 YFSETQ. CDR3 size: 15 residues. CDR3: CASSLDRGVVRTQYF. In DNA form, the CDR3 reads TGCGCCAGCAGCTTGGACAGGGGGGTTGTGAGGACCCAGTACTTC.

The chain carries TRBV19 and TRBJ2-1; D unclear. Germline CDR1 LNHDA, CDR2 SQIVND (reference sequence). The CDR3 sequence is 14 residues long. Trimming took off 6 bases at V and 6 bases at J, with 15 bases between the two ends. The CDR3 region has the DNA TGTGCCAGTAGCGGATACGCCACCATCAATGAGCAGTTCTTC. It codes for CASSGYATINEQFF.

The chain recombines TRBV6-2 or TRBV6-3 with TRBJ1-6; D may be TRBD1 (5 bases). V was trimmed by 6 bases and J by 6 bases, leaving 15 bases between them. The CDR3 totals 15 residues. The V gene's germline CDR1 is MNHEY and CDR2 SVGEGT. CDR3 nucleotides: TGTGCCAGCAGCTTCATGGGACCGATTAATTCACCCCTCCACTTT. This translates into CASSFMGPINSPLHF.

The gene calls are TRBV24-1 and TRBJ2-2, with 8 bases matching TRBD2. J was trimmed by 4 bases and V by 7 bases; bases with no gene match: 7. Germline V gives CDR1 KGHDR, CDR2 SFDVKD. The CDR3 length is 15 residues. CDR3: CATSFSGMGTGELFF. In nucleotides, the CDR3 is TGTGCCACCAGCTTTAGCGGGATGGGCACCGGGGAGCTGTTTTTT.

This rearrangement joins TRBV30 to TRBJ1-4; no clear D gene. Trimming took off 4 bases at V and 3 bases at J, with 15 bases between the two ends. CDR1 and CDR2 from the germline V gene are GTSNPN and SVGIG (reference sequence). This CDR3 spans 15 amino acids. CDR3 coding DNA: TGTGCCTGGACCGATTGGAGTGCGGCTAATGAAAAACTGTTTTTT. It yields the protein CAWTDWSAANEKLFF.

CDR3 residues: CAWSVGGPYEQYF. The CDR3, as DNA: TGTGCCTGGAGTGTCGGGGGACCCTACGAGCAGTACTTC. V is TRBV30 and J is TRBJ2-7; maybe TRBD2 (6 bases). From germline, CDR1 is GTSNPN and CDR2 SVGIG (reference sequence). The germline V and J ends were trimmed by 0 bases and 2 bases, with 8 bases remaining between them. The CDR3 sequence is 13 residues long. Filled out from reference TRBV30 and TRBJ2-7, the complete variable domain reads SQTIHQWPATLVQPVGSPLSLECTVEGTSNPNLYWYRQAAGRGLQLLFYSVGIGQISSEVPQNLSASRPQDRQFILSSKKLLLSDSGFYLCAWSVGGPYEQYFGPGTRLTVT.